The rows below give T cell receptor beta chains drawn from one sample of a study of blood T cell repertoires in COVID-19. The protocol was immunoSEQ multiplex PCR, while the TCRdb copy is restricted to in-frame clones and leaves out a portion. Seen here are just over 650,000 clones, over 80% observed once, and the top ten hold under 0.3%. The sequencing input was peripheral blood. These receptors originate from a woman in her late teens or twenties with acute or convalescent COVID-19. The CDR3 runs from the conserved cysteine through the conserved F or W. D genes are given only for firm matches. Size is omitted from some rows. Given values are once, few, many or a class for expanded clones.

NA | TRBJ1-1 | TRBV7-8 | NA | TGTGCCAGCAGCTCCGGGACATTGAACACTGAAGCTTTCTTT | CASSSGTLNTEAFF
once | TRBJ2-1 | TRBV19 | TRBD2 | TGTGCCAGTAGTAGTACTAGCGGGGGGTACTCCTACAATGAGCAGTTCTTC | CASSSTSGGYSYNEQFF
NA | TRBJ1-6 | TRBV27 | NA | TGTGCCAGCAGTTTAGGGCAGGGCTTTTTGAGCTCCTATAATTCACCCCTCCACTTT | CASSLGQGFLSSYNSPLHF
NA | TRBJ2-6 | TRBV7-2 | TRBD2 | TGTGCCAGCAGCTTAGGCCTAGCGGGGGCGCCTGGGGCCAACGTCCTGACTTTC | CASSLGLAGAPGANVLTF
NA | TRBJ1-2 | TRBV29-1 | TRBD1 | TGCAGCGTAGGGACAGGCCTTAGAGGCTACACCTTC | CSVGTGLRGYTF
NA | TRBJ1-1 | TRBV28 | TRBD1 | TGTGCCAGCGATCGATGGGGAGACAGGGCCGGGTACACTGAAGCTTTCTTT | CASDRWGDRAGYTEAFF
NA | TRBJ1-2 | TRBV7-9 | NA | TGTGCCAGCAGCTTGAGTTCCTGGACAGCGGATATTGGCTACACCTTC | CASSLSSWTADIGYTF
NA | TRBJ1-4 | TRBV9 | NA | TGTGCCAGCAGCGTAGATCGGTACAGGGAGAGGGAAAAACTGTTTTTT | CASSVDRYREREKLFF
few | TRBJ1-3 | TRBV3-1/TRBV3-2 | NA | TGTGCCAGCAAAACGGACAGCTCTGGAAACACCATATATTTT | CASKTDSSGNTIYF
NA | TRBJ2-7 | TRBV24-1 | TRBD1 | TGTGCCACCAGTGACTCGGGACAGAGCTACGAGCAGTACTTC | CATSDSGQSYEQYF
NA | TRBJ1-1 | TRBV27 | NA | TGTGCCAGCAGTCTAGCGGGGGTTGGCACTGAAGCTTTCTTT | CASSLAGVGTEAFF
NA | TRBJ1-1 | TRBV9 | NA | TGTGCCAGCGGAAGTGGGGGGAATGAAGCTTTCTTT | CASGSGGNEAFF
NA | TRBJ1-4 | TRBV9 | TRBD1 | TGTGCCAGCAGTACAGGGGCTAATGAAAAACTGTTTTTT | CASSTGANEKLFF
once | TRBJ2-2 | TRBV19 | TRBD1 | TGTGCCGTGAGGACAGGACCGAACACCGGGGAGCTGTTTTTT | CAVRTGPNTGELFF
NA | TRBJ1-1 | TRBV4-1 | TRBD1 | TGCGCCAGCAGGGGACAGCCGAACACTGAAGCTTTCTTT | CASRGQPNTEAFF
once | TRBJ1-1 | TRBV11-2 | NA | TGTGCCAGCAGCTTTCAGATGAACACTGAAGCTTTCTTT | CASSFQMNTEAFF
NA | TRBJ2-6 | TRBV9 | NA | TGTGCCAGCAGCTCCCGAGCGGACTCTGGGGCCAACGTCCTGACTTTC | CASSSRADSGANVLTF
NA | TRBJ1-1 | TRBV6-1 | TRBD1 | TGTGCCAGCAGTGAGTTTGGACAGGGATATACTGAAGCTTTCTTT | CASSEFGQGYTEAFF
NA | TRBJ2-7 | TRBV11-2 | NA | TGTGCCAGCAGCCCCGGTATCCAGGGGACGGCCTACGAGCAGTACTTC | CASSPGIQGTAYEQYF
NA | TRBJ2-1 | TRBV27 | TRBD2 | TGTGCCAGCAGTTTCCGGGCTAGCGGGGACTCCTACAATGAGCAGTTCTTC | CASSFRASGDSYNEQFF
NA | TRBJ2-5 | TRBV7-9 | TRBD1 | TGTGCCAGCAGCCCCACAGGGGGCCGGGAGACCCAGTACTTC | CASSPTGGRETQYF
NA | TRBJ1-2 | TRBV7-9 | NA | TGTGCCAGCAGCTTCCACAGGGTGTCCAACTATGGCTACACCTTC | CASSFHRVSNYGYTF
NA | TRBJ2-7 | TRBV4-3 | NA | TGCGCCAGCAGCCAAGATCCCCACTGGAGTACCTTACCCTACGAGCAGTACTTC | CASSQDPHWSTLPYEQYF
NA | TRBJ1-3 | TRBV7-9 | NA | TGTGCCAGCAGCGTTACTGTCGGAAACACCATATATTTT | CASSVTVGNTIYF
NA | TRBJ1-1 | TRBV11-2 | NA | TGTGCCAGCAGCCGCACGGGGGGGAACACTGAAGCTTTCTTT | CASSRTGGNTEAFF
NA | TRBJ1-2 | TRBV4-3 | NA | TGCGCCAGCAGCTCCGGGACTCTTGGCTACACCTTC | CASSSGTLGYTF
NA | TRBJ1-1 | TRBV6-5 | TRBD1 | TGTGCCAGCAGGGACAGGGGGCTAACTTTCTTT | CASRDRGLTFF
NA | TRBJ2-2 | TRBV6-4 | NA | TGTGCCAGCAGTGACTCGAGGAAAAACACCGGGGAGCTGTTTTTT | CASSDSRKNTGELFF
once | TRBJ2-2 | TRBV6-5 | TRBD1 | TGTGCCAGCAGAGGGACAGCGAACACCGGGGAGCTGTTTTTT | CASRGTANTGELFF
NA | TRBJ1-2 | TRBV5-1 | TRBD1 | TGCGCCAGCAGCTGGACAGGGGGGTCCTCCTATGGCTACACCTTC | CASSWTGGSSYGYTF
NA | TRBJ1-5 | TRBV4-1 | NA | TGCGCCAGCAGCCAAGATGAACGGTATAGCAATCAGCCCCAGCATTTT | CASSQDERYSNQPQHF
NA | TRBJ1-2 | TRBV29-1 | TRBD1 | TGCAGCGCTACTGGGACAGACTATGGCTACACCTTC | CSATGTDYGYTF
NA | TRBJ2-2 | TRBV10-3 | TRBD1 | TGTGCCATCAGTGCGGACAGGGTGTCCGTGGTTAGTGGGGAGCTGTTTTTT | CAISADRVSVVSGELFF
NA | TRBJ1-4 | TRBV7-9 | NA | TGTGCCAGCAGCGCCGGGACTTTTTGGGAGGAAAAACTGTTTTTT | CASSAGTFWEEKLFF
NA | TRBJ2-5 | TRBV6-4 | NA | TGTGCCAGCAGTGACGGGCTTAAAGGGACCCAGTACTTC | CASSDGLKGTQYF
NA | TRBJ2-2 | TRBV5-6 | NA | TGTGCCAGCAGCTTGTCTAGGAACACCGGGGAGCTGTTTTTT | CASSLSRNTGELFF
NA | TRBJ2-3 | TRBV7-8 | NA | TGTGCCAGCAGCTCCCCTTCGGGAGCAGATACGCAGTATTTT | CASSSPSGADTQYF
NA | TRBJ1-6 | TRBV4-1 | NA | TGCGCCAGCAGCCAAGAGACGGGGGGCGATAATTCACCCCTCCACTTT | CASSQETGGDNSPLHF
NA | TRBJ1-2 | TRBV5-6 | NA | TGTGCCAGCAGCGGGGACAATTATGGCTACACCTTC | CASSGDNYGYTF